A single sample is the source of the 25 T cell receptor beta chains below, sequenced in a study of glioma-infiltrating T cells after dendritic cell vaccination. The protocol was immunoSEQ multiplex PCR, while the TCRdb copy is restricted to in-frame clones and leaves out a portion. This table holds roughly 80,000 clones, around 90% found once. Specified time point: after dendritic cell vaccination, including at tumor progression/relapse. The source material was blood, sampled after dendritic cell vaccination. The receptor set was obtained from a human donor with glioblastoma.

V gene TRBV5-1 combines with J gene TRBJ2-7; weak D call: TRBD1 (5 bases). This CDR3 contains 16 residues. V was shortened by 0 bases and J by 2 bases, with 15 bases between the two germline ends. From germline, CDR1 is SGHRS and CDR2 YFSETQ. The CDR3 loop reads CASSLGGTGATYEQYF. CDR3 nucleotides: TGCGCCAGCAGCTTGGGAGGTACAGGTGCAACCTACGAGCAGTACTTC.

This sequence joins TRBV6-5 and TRBJ1-4; 7 nucleotides line up with TRBD1. Germline values: CDR1 MNHEY, CDR2 SVGAGI. CDR3 length: 15 residues. V shed 5 bases, J shed 4 bases, and the junction held 7 bases outside the gene matches. CDR3 sequence (DNA): TGTGCCAGCAGTGCCGGGACAGCTTATAATGAAAAACTGTTTTTT. Residues: CASSAGTAYNEKLFF.

This rearrangement joins TRBV18 to TRBJ2-7; 9 bases match TRBD1. The germline V gene has CDR1 KGHSH and CDR2 LQKENI. The junction had 18 bases not matched to a gene; V was cut back by 5 bases and J by 4 bases. There are 18 residues in the CDR3. CDR3 DNA sequence: TGTGCCAGCTCAGGAAAAGTCTTTACTGGGACAGGGACTTACGAGCAGTACTTC. This sequence encodes CASSGKVFTGTGTYEQYF.

V is TRBV27 and J is TRBJ2-5, with D possibly TRBD2 on 7 matching bases. V dropped 2 bases and J dropped 7 bases, with 20 bases sitting between them. This CDR3 comprises 16 residues. CDR1 is MNHEY, CDR2 SMNVEV, per germline (reference sequence). CDR3 residues: CASSLRGGDLGRTQYF. The CDR3 DNA reads as TGTGCCAGCAGTTTAAGGGGGGGGGATTTGGGGCGGACCCAGTACTTC.

V is TRBV5-3 and J is TRBJ2-7; D remains ambiguous. TRBV5-3 qualifies as an ORF whose function is uncertain. This CDR3 region has 15 residues. Trimming shortened V by 5 bases and J by 1 base, and 16 bases separated the two germline ends. The CDR3 bases are TGTGCCAGAAGGCCCCCCCCAAACATTTCCTACGAGCAGTACTTC. Residues: CARRPPPNISYEQYF.

This clone was seen just once. At one boundary the junction diverges from the germline segment, which might be a read error. The V and J genes are TRBV7-6 and TRBJ2-7; a weak D match, TRBD1 (5 bases). The CDR3 is made up of 13 amino acids. Germline loops: CDR1 SGHVS, CDR2 FNYEAQ. CDR3 DNA: TGTGCTAGCAGTCGACAGTGGCTCGACGAGCAGTACTTC. Translation gives CASSRQWLDEQYF.

The chain recombines TRBV10-3 with TRBJ1-1; 8 nucleotides match TRBD1. The V and J ends lost 3 bases and 9 bases, in that order; junction bases with no gene match: 9. CDR3 length: 14 residues. The germline V gene has CDR1 ENHRY and CDR2 SYGVKD. The CDR3 DNA reads TGTGCCATCAGTGATTTGGACAGGGCTGACAAAGCTTTCTTT. This gives the protein CAISDLDRADKAFF.

V and J are TRBV6-1 and TRBJ2-2, with TRBD2 matching 7 bases. With V trimmed by 11 bases and J by 5 bases, 11 bases remained unmatched. CDR3 length: 14 residues. Germline V lookup: CDR1 MNHNS, CDR2 SASEGT. The CDR3 DNA is TGTGCCCCCCGGGGGGTGGGGAATACCGGGGAGCTGTTTTTT. As protein: CAPRGVGNTGELFF.

The chain combines TRBV7-2 with TRBJ2-5; D is unresolved. The CDR3 runs to 13 residues. Germline loops: CDR1 SGHTA, CDR2 FQGNSA. V lost 2 bases, J lost 3 bases, and 7 bases lay in between. The CDR3 region is CASSLNGEETQYF. DNA for the CDR3: TGTGCCAGCAGCTTAAACGGTGAAGAGACCCAGTACTTC.

The chain employs TRBV9 and TRBJ2-3; the D gene is possibly TRBD2 (5 bases). This CDR3 is built from 14 residues. V lost 2 bases, J lost 4 bases, and 11 bases lay in between. Germline loops: CDR1 SGDLS, CDR2 YYNGEE. CDR3 protein: CASSVQDLADTQYF. CDR3 coding DNA: TGTGCCAGCAGCGTCCAGGACTTGGCAGATACGCAGTATTTT.

This clone was observed once. This rearrangement joins TRBV7-8 to TRBJ1-1; the D is unclear. The CDR3 loop spans 15 amino acids. CDR1 is SGHVS, CDR2 FQNEAQ, per germline. The V and J ends lost 2 bases and 0 bases respectively, with 10 bases between them. The DNA for the CDR3 is TGTGCCAGCAGCTTAAAGACTGGATTGAACACTGAAGCTTTCTTT. This encodes CASSLKTGLNTEAFF.

The chain's CDR3 is CASSGTGVEKLFF. The CDR3 DNA follows: TGCGCCAGCAGCGGGACAGGGGTTGAAAAACTGTTTTTT. The genes are TRBV5-1 and TRBJ1-4; TRBD1 aligns across 10 bases. This CDR3 is 13 amino acids long. CDR1 and CDR2 (germline): SGHRS, YFSETQ. Trimming removed 4 bases from V and 7 bases from J; junction bases left unmatched: 1.

This sequence joins TRBV11-2 and TRBJ2-3; 13 nucleotides line up with TRBD2. CDR1 is SGHAT and CDR2 is FQNNGV in the germline V gene. V shed 2 bases and J 2 bases; nucleotides not matched to a gene: 1. The CDR3 length is 16 residues. DNA of the CDR3: TGTGCCAGCAGCTTAACTAGCGGGAGGGTCACAGATACGCAGTATTTT. Its translation: CASSLTSGRVTDTQYF.

In its sample, this clone was seen a few times. J is TRBJ2-2 and V is TRBV6-4; the match to TRBD2 covers 9 bases. This CDR3 comprises 14 residues. Unmatched junction bases numbered 1, after V lost 4 bases and J lost 4 bases. CDR1 MRHNA and CDR2 SNTAGT come from the germline V gene. CDR3 protein: CASSGGLATGELFF. CDR3 DNA: TGTGCCAGCAGTGGGGGACTAGCCACCGGGGAGCTGTTTTTT.

V is TRBV25-1 and J is TRBJ2-1; 7 bases are shared with TRBD2. This CDR3 spans 16 amino acids. Trimming removed 2 bases from V and 5 bases from J; junction bases left unmatched: 9. CDR1 is MGHDK, CDR2 SYGVNS, per germline. CDR3 DNA: TGTGCCAGCAGTGAACCAATTGTAGCGGGTAACAATGAGCAGTTCTTC. This translates into CASSEPIVAGNNEQFF.

The gene calls are TRBV7-8 and TRBJ2-5; 8 nucleotides match TRBD1. The CDR3 loop spans 16 amino acids. The trim removed 5 bases at V and 0 bases at J, leaving 8 bases unmatched. Germline loops: CDR1 SGHVS, CDR2 FQNEAQ. CDR3 bases: TGTGCCAGCAGCCCGGGGGACAGGATGTACCAAGAGACCCAGTACTTC. Its protein product is CASSPGDRMYQETQYF.

This clone was recorded only once. The V and J genes are TRBV2 and TRBJ2-1, with TRBD2 as a possible D gene (7 bases). V lost 5 bases and J lost 7, with 15 bases in between. The germline V gene has CDR1 SNHLY and CDR2 FYNNEI. The CDR3 has 14 residues. The CDR3 region has the DNA TGTGCCAGCAGTAGGGGGGAGGGATGGAATGAGCAGTTCTTC. Encoded protein: CASSRGEGWNEQFF. Looking up the rest from reference TRBV2 and TRBJ2-1 gives the full variable domain: EPEVTQTPSHQVTQMGQEVILRCVPISNHLYFYWYRQILGQKVEFLVSFYNNEISEKSEIFDDQFSVERPDGSNFTLKIRSTKLEDSAMYFCASSRGEGWNEQFFGPGTRLTVL.

This sequence joins TRBV29-1 and TRBJ1-1; D is ambiguous. V lost 3 bases, J lost 6 bases, and 11 bases lay in between. The CDR3 contains 12 residues. Germline V gene lookup returns CDR1 SQVTM and CDR2 ANQGSEA. For the CDR3, the DNA is TGCAGCGTTGATGCCGGGGTCCCTGAAGCTTTCTTT. It is translated as CSVDAGVPEAFF.

This rearrangement joins TRBV6-1 to TRBJ2-7; 9 nucleotides agree with TRBD1. CDR1 is MNHNS, CDR2 SASEGT, per germline. V was pared by 5 bases and J by 4 bases, with 9 bases of the junction left unmatched. The CDR3 runs 15 residues. CDR3 region: CASSITGQGPYEQYF. CDR3 DNA sequence: TGTGCCAGCAGTATTACGGGACAGGGTCCTTACGAGCAGTACTTC.

The V call is TRBV4-1, the J call TRBJ1-3, with 12 bases lining up with TRBD1. The CDR3 length is 19 residues. Trimming removed 4 bases from V and 0 bases from J; junction bases left unmatched: 10. The V gene's germline CDR1 is MGHRA and CDR2 YSYEKL. CDR3 sequence: CASSRGTGGDSLSGNTIYF. The DNA of the CDR3 is TGCGCCAGCAGCCGAGGGACAGGGGGCGATTCTCTCTCTGGAAACACCATATATTTT.

The chain links TRBV19 to TRBJ1-6; D ambiguous. Looked up from germline, CDR1 is LNHDA and CDR2 is SQIVND (reference sequence). CDR3 length: 13 residues. The germline V and J ends were trimmed by 3 bases and 10 bases, with 10 bases remaining between them. The CDR3 spells CASSMTGGSPLHF. The CDR3 DNA is TGTGCCAGTAGTATGACGGGCGGGTCACCCCTCCACTTT.

The chain employs TRBV2 and TRBJ2-1, with a possible D match to TRBD1 (6 bases). V was shortened by 2 bases and J by 1 base, with 12 bases between the two germline ends. The CDR3 is 16 residues long. Germline V gene data show CDR1 as SNHLY and CDR2 as FYNNEI. The CDR3 loop reads CASSETTGPSYNEQFF. The CDR3 DNA sequence: TGTGCCAGCAGTGAAACGACAGGTCCGTCCTACAATGAGCAGTTCTTC.

The chain is built from TRBV7-9 and TRBJ2-1, with TRBD1 identical over 9 bases. Germline lookup yields CDR1 SEHNR and CDR2 FQNEAQ (reference sequence). J gave up 5 bases and V 7 bases, and 9 bases lay outside the gene matches. This CDR3 spans 15 amino acids. The chain's CDR3 is CASTKGQGLNNEQFF. For the CDR3, the DNA is TGTGCCAGCACCAAGGGACAGGGTTTAAACAATGAGCAGTTCTTC. Variable domain in full (rest from reference TRBV7-9 and TRBJ2-1): DTGVSQNPRHKITKRGQNVTFRCDPISEHNRLYWYRQTLGQGPEFLTYFQNEAQLEKSRLLSDRFSAERPKGSFSTLEIQRTEQGDSAMYLCASTKGQGLNNEQFFGPGTRLTVL.

V usage is TRBV5-4 and J usage is TRBJ2-7; D remains ambiguous. Germline V gene data show CDR1 as SGHNT and CDR2 as YYREEE (reference sequence). Trimming left V 3 bases short and J 5 bases short, with 21 bases between. This CDR3 region has 16 residues. CDR3 amino acids: CASSSGGFSSANEQYF. The CDR3 nucleotides read TGTGCCAGCAGCTCCGGCGGTTTTAGCTCCGCGAACGAGCAGTACTTC.

The rearrangement uses TRBV9 and TRBJ1-1; D is uncertain. The CDR3 totals 15 residues. The ends were cut back, 0 bases at V and 4 bases at J, with 13 bases in the middle. Germline lookup yields CDR1 SGDLS and CDR2 YYNGEE. CDR3: CASSVGRPSGTEAFF. DNA for the CDR3: TGTGCCAGCAGCGTAGGGAGACCATCGGGCACTGAAGCTTTCTTT.